Presented here are 2 T cell receptor beta chains from one specimen sequenced in a study of shared clonotypes between healthy human individuals. The data were produced by immunoSEQ multiplex PCR, yet TCRdb's version contains in-frame clones alone and is incomplete. The sample shows about 2.4 million clones, over 85% of them seen only once. Sequencing used naive CD4+ T cells from PBMCs. Subset here: CD45RA+ positively selected. The source is a man aged 18-30 years in good health. Some clones in this sample may be carry-over from other donors' samples.

CDR3 protein: CASSPGTSGENNEQFF. CDR3 coding DNA: TGTGCCAGCAGCCCTGGGACTAGCGGGGAAAACAATGAGCAGTTCTTC. The chain recombines TRBV7-9 with TRBJ2-1, with TRBD2 matching over 13 bases. J gave up 5 bases and V 5 bases, and 6 bases lay outside the gene matches. Germline values: CDR1 SEHNR, CDR2 FQNEAQ (reference sequence). This CDR3 is 16 amino acids long.

The chain recombines TRBV25-1 with TRBJ2-2; D is unresolved. The V gene lost 7 bases and the J gene lost 1 base, with 7 bases spanning the gap. The CDR3 is 13 residues long. Germline V CDR1 and CDR2: MGHDK, SYGVNS. The CDR3: CASIQMNTGELFF. CDR3 sequence (DNA): TGTGCCAGCATACAGATGAACACCGGGGAGCTGTTTTTT.